Listed here are 21 T cell receptor beta chains from one sample, sequenced in a study of T cells in Graves' hyperthyroidism and ophthalmopathy. RNA transcripts provided the source from which TCR beta CDR3 regions were amplified. The HTBI primer set was used in a first-round RT-PCR of the TCR CDR3. From the multiplex PCR reads, TCRdb called clonotypes with MiXCR, one entry per CDR3 protein. The data contain about 98,000 distinct CDR3 sequences, around 40% of them singletons. Sequences were obtained from peripheral blood or thyroid tissue (not recorded which). The receptor source for this set is a woman in her thirties with Graves' hyperthyroidism.

This clonotype was recorded at least ten times. The chain joins TRBV2 to TRBJ2-7; 8 nucleotides agree with TRBD1. The CDR3 has 15 amino acids. The J segment lost 1 base and the V segment lost 4 bases, leaving 6 bases of the junction unmatched. Germline CDR1 and CDR2: SNHLY and FYNNEI. CDR3 coding DNA: TGTGCCAGCAGTGTGATGGGACAGGAGTCCTACGAGCAGTACTTC. It specifies CASSVMGQESYEQYF.

This clonotype was detected ten times or more. The chain links TRBV20-1 to TRBJ2-5; no clear D gene. This CDR3 comprises 13 residues. Germline V gene data show CDR1 as DFQATT and CDR2 as SNEGSKA (reference sequence). V was cut by 0 bases and J by 0 bases, with 5 bases left in between. CDR3 coding DNA: TGCAGTGCTAGAGACAGCCACCAAGAGACCCAGTACTTC. It is translated as CSARDSHQETQYF.

With regard to this clonotype: Being one base from a much bigger clone, this may be a read error. This chain links TRBV7-9 with TRBJ1-4, with D tentatively TRBD1 (6 bases). Per the germline V gene, CDR1 is SEHNR and CDR2 is FQNEAQ (reference sequence). The CDR3 consists of 16 residues. The CDR3 reads CASSFRGGGENEKLSF. CDR3 nucleotide sequence: TGTGCCAGCAGCTTTCGAGGGGGGGGGGAGAATGAAAAACTGTCTTTT.

The CDR3 bases are TGTGCCAGCAGCCCGACCGGGACCGCAACTAATGAAAAACTGTTTTTT. This sequence encodes CASSPTGTATNEKLFF. This chain uses TRBV9 with TRBJ1-4, with D possibly being TRBD1 (5 bases). Germline V gene lookup returns CDR1 SGDLS and CDR2 YYNGEE. CDR3 length: 16 amino acids. Trimming stripped 4 bases from V and 0 bases from J, with 13 bases between.

This clonotype has a count of ten or more. The V call is TRBV5-1, the J call TRBJ2-5, with D unresolved. The CDR3 runs to 14 residues. V lost 4 bases to trimming and J lost 5 bases, with 15 bases between them. Germline V CDR1 and CDR2: SGHRS, YFSETQ. CDR3 nucleotides: TGCGCCAGCAGCCTAGTGGACGGGTCCGAGACCCAGTACTTC. Its translation is CASSLVDGSETQYF.

This clonotype was seen ten or more times. The chain has TRBV5-1 and TRBJ1-2; TRBD1 agrees at 8 bases. J gave up 8 bases and V 4 bases, and 13 bases lay outside the gene matches. The CDR3 contains 15 residues. Per germline, CDR1 SGHRS and CDR2 YFSETQ. The CDR3 bases are TGCGCCAGCAGCACCGGGGGGGGACAGGTCGGCGGCTACACCTTC. Its translation is CASSTGGGQVGGYTF.

To note about this clonotype: One end of the junction varies from germline; a read error may be responsible. The gene calls are TRBV15 and TRBJ2-7, with TRBD2 identical over 13 bases. The CDR3 sequence is 16 residues long. Germline V gene lookup returns CDR1 LNHNV and CDR2 YYDKDF (reference sequence). This CDR3 reads CATSRLGLAGNGEQYF. DNA for the CDR3: TGCGCCACCAGCAGACTGGGACTAGCGGGAAACGGCGAGCAGTACTTC.

The J gene is TRBJ1-1, the V gene TRBV28; 8 bases match TRBD1. CDR1 MDHEN and CDR2 SYDVKM come from the germline V gene. After removal of 7 bases from V and 5 bases from J, the junction contained 9 bases not matched to a gene. The CDR3 extends over 14 amino acids. The CDR3 region has the DNA TGTGCCAGCACCAACAGGGGGATTAGGACTGAAGCTTTCTTT. Protein sequence: CASTNRGIRTEAFF.

This clonotype was seen many times. V gene TRBV6-5 combines with J gene TRBJ1-3, with D maybe TRBD1 (5 bases). This CDR3 contains 16 residues. Germline CDR1 MNHEY, CDR2 SVGAGI. V shed 1 base and J shed 0 bases, with 10 bases lying between them. Written as DNA, the CDR3 is TGTGCCAGCAGTTACTGGAGGGGCTACTCTGGAAACACCATATATTTT. Translation gives CASSYWRGYSGNTIYF.

This clonotype was seen many times. V is TRBV5-1 and J is TRBJ2-5; the match to TRBD2 covers 10 bases. The CDR3 has 18 amino acids. In germline, CDR1 is SGHRS, CDR2 YFSETQ. With V trimmed by 0 bases and J by 5 bases, 13 bases remained unmatched. The CDR3 DNA is TGCGCCAGCAGCTTGGGTGCTAGCGGGAGTCTATCGGGGGAGACCCAGTACTTC. It yields the protein CASSLGASGSLSGETQYF.

This clonotype was detected a few times. This chain connects TRBV11-2 to TRBJ2-7; possible D gene TRBD2, 6 bases. Germline CDR1 is SGHAT and CDR2 is FQNNGV. The CDR3 is made up of 14 amino acids. V lost 5 bases and J lost 3, with 14 bases in between. The CDR3 coding sequence is TGTGCCAGCAGCCGATGGGCGGGACTCTACGAGCAGTACTTC. It yields the protein CASSRWAGLYEQYF.

The chain combines TRBV7-8 with TRBJ2-7, with 9 bases aligning to TRBD1. CDR1 and CDR2 from the germline V gene are SGHVS and FQNEAQ. With 5 bases clipped from V and 6 bases from J, the junction kept 2 bases outside the gene matches. The CDR3 spans 12 residues. Here the CDR3 DNA reads TGTGCCAGCAGCGGGGACAGGGCCGAGCAGTACTTC. Protein: CASSGDRAEQYF.

This clonotype was seen at least ten times. This chain connects TRBV2 to TRBJ2-7; 13 bases agree with TRBD2. CDR1 and CDR2 (germline): SNHLY, FYNNEI. The CDR3 extends over 14 amino acids. V was clipped by 6 bases and J by 2 bases; unmatched bases: 1. CDR3: CASRGLAGPYEQYF. Written as DNA, the CDR3 is TGTGCCAGCAGGGGACTAGCGGGGCCCTACGAGCAGTACTTC.

The chain recombines TRBV29-1 with TRBJ2-5, with TRBD1 as a possible D gene (7 bases). Looked up from germline, CDR1 is SQVTM and CDR2 is ANQGSEA. The CDR3 has 15 amino acids. In DNA form, the CDR3 reads TGCAGTTTACTCGGCGGGACAGACGTCGGGGAGACCCAGTACTTC. Its protein product is CSLLGGTDVGETQYF.

The sample holds many counts of this clonotype. The chain carries TRBV5-1 and TRBJ1-2, with D perhaps matching TRBD1 (6 bases). V lost 2 bases and J lost 4, with 9 bases in between. The CDR3 length is 13 residues. Germline assignment: CDR1 SGHRS and CDR2 YFSETQ. CDR3 residues: CASSLQGIYGYTF. The CDR3 DNA reads as TGCGCCAGCAGCTTACAGGGCATCTATGGCTACACCTTC. Using reference TRBV5-1 and TRBJ1-2 for the parts outside the CDR3, the full variable domain is KAGVTQTPRYLIKTRGQQVTLSCSPISGHRSVSWYQQTPGQGLQFLFEYFSETQRNKGNFPGRFSGRQFSNSRSEMNVSTLELGDSALYLCASSLQGIYGYTFGSGTRLTVV.

The chain carries TRBV7-3 and TRBJ2-1, with unresolved D. Deletions cut 6 bases from V and 8 bases from J, with 11 bases between. Germline V lookup: CDR1 SGHTA, CDR2 FQGTGA. The CDR3 has 12 residues. CDR3 in DNA: TGTGCCAGCAGTCCGGTCGGAGATGAGCAGTTCTTC. Its translation: CASSPVGDEQFF. Looking up the rest from reference TRBV7-3 and TRBJ2-1 gives the full variable domain: GAGVSQTPSNKVTEKGKYVELRCDPISGHTALYWYRQSLGQGPEFLIYFQGTGAADDSGLPNDRFFAVRPEGSVSTLKIQRTERGDSAVYLCASSPVGDEQFFGPGTRLTVL.

As concerns this clonotype: This may be a read error: a much more frequent sequence differs by one nucleotide. The chain is built from TRBV7-2 and TRBJ1-1; D perhaps matches TRBD1 (6 bases). Germline V gene lookup returns CDR1 SGHTA and CDR2 FQGNSA. There are 15 residues in the CDR3. With 4 bases removed from V and 3 bases from J, the gap between germline ends came to 15 bases. CDR3 region: CASSSWGARDTEAFF. In DNA, the CDR3 is TGTGCCAGCAGCTCATGGGGGGCGCGGGACACTGAAGCTTTCTTT.

This clonotype has at least ten counts. The rearrangement joins TRBV7-6 to TRBJ1-4; D uncertain. Trimming pared 3 bases from V and 0 bases from J, leaving 11 bases between. CDR1 and CDR2 (germline): SGHVS, FNYEAQ. This CDR3 has 16 amino acids. The CDR3 DNA is TGTGCCAGCAGCTTTGTAGACTCCGCAACTAATGAAAAACTGTTTTTT. It specifies CASSFVDSATNEKLFF.

This clonotype has a handful of counts. This may arise from a read error, as a much more abundant clone is one base away. The V call is TRBV2, the J call TRBJ2-7; TRBD2 might be the D (6 bases). V lost 0 bases to trimming and J lost 5 bases, with 26 bases between them. Germline CDR1 SNHLY, CDR2 FYNNEI. The CDR3 contains 19 residues. This CDR3 is CASSEALLASWGGLDEQYF. CDR3 in DNA: TGTGCCAGCAGTGAAGCGCTCCTCGCATCTTGGGGAGGCCTAGACGAGCAGTACTTC.

A note on this clonotype: Being one base from a much bigger clone, this may be a read error. The chain uses TRBV7-9 and TRBJ1-4; D not certain. V was cut by 5 bases and J by 7 bases, with 17 bases left in between. Looked up from germline, CDR1 is SEHNR and CDR2 is FQNEAQ (reference sequence). The CDR3 sequence is 15 residues long. In DNA form, the CDR3 reads TGTGCCAGCAGCGGAACCGTAGGGCTTGGTGAAAAACTGTTTTTT. Translated: CASSGTVGLGEKLFF. Filled out from reference TRBV7-9 and TRBJ1-4, the complete variable domain reads DTGVSQNPRHKITKRGQNVTFRCDPISEHNRLYWYRQTLGQGPEFLTYFQNEAQLEKSRLLSDRFSAERPKGSFSTLEIQRTEQGDSAMYLCASSGTVGLGEKLFFGSGTQLSVL.

This clonotype was detected ten times or more. The chain employs TRBV3-1 and TRBJ1-6; D possibly corresponds to TRBD1 (5 bases). The CDR3 length is 13 residues. V lost 3 bases and J 7 bases, leaving 7 bases between the germline ends. The germline V gene encodes CDR1 LGHDT and CDR2 YNNKEL (reference sequence). For the CDR3, the DNA is TGTGCCAGCAGCCAGGGGGAGAATTCACCCCTCCACTTT. Translating it yields CASSQGENSPLHF. The variable domain in full, with the rest retrieved from reference TRBV3-1 and TRBJ1-6, is DTAVSQTPKYLVTQMGNDKSIKCEQNLGHDTMYWYKQDSKKFLKIMFSYNNKELIINETVPNRFSPKSPDKAHLNLHINSLELGDSAVYFCASSQGENSPLHFGNGTRLTVT.